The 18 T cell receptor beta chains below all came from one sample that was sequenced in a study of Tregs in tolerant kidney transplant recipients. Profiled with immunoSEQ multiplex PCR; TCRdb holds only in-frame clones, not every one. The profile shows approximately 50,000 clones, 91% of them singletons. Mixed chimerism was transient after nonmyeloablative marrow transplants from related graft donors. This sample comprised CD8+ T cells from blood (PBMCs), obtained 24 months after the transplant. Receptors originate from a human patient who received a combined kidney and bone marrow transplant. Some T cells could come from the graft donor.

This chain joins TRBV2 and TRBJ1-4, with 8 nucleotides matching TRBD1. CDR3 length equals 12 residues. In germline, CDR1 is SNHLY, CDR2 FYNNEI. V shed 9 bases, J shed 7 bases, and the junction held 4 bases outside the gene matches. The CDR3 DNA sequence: TGTGCCAGTGAAACAGGGGGTGAAAAACTGTTTTTT. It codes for CASETGGEKLFF.

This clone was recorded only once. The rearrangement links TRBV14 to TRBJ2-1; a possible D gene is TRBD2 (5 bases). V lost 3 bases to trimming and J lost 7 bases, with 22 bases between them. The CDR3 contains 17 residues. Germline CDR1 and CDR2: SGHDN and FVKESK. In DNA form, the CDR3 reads TGTGCCAGCAGCCAGGCCTTGGGAGCCAGAGGATGGAATGAGCAGTTCTTC. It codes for CASSQALGARGWNEQFF.

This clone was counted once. The CDR3 region is CASSPGTSGTVRIGELFF. CDR3 nucleotides: TGTGCCAGCAGCCCAGGGACTAGCGGGACCGTGCGTATCGGGGAGCTGTTTTTT. V usage is TRBV7-3 and J usage is TRBJ2-2, with 13 nucleotides matching TRBD2. The CDR3 spans 18 residues. Germline V gene sequence: CDR1 SGHTA, CDR2 FQGTGA. Trimming removed 5 bases from V and 7 bases from J; junction bases left unmatched: 13. The variable domain in full, with the rest retrieved from reference TRBV7-3 and TRBJ2-2, is GAGVSQTPSNKVTEKGKYVELRCDPISGHTALYWYRQSLGQGPEFLIYFQGTGAADDSGLPNDRFFAVRPEGSVSTLKIQRTERGDSAVYLCASSPGTSGTVRIGELFFGEGSRLTVL.

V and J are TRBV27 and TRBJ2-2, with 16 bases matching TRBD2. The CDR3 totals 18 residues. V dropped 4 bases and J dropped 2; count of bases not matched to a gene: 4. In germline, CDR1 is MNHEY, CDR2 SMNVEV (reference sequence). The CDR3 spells CASSWGLAGGRNTGELFF. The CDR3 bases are TGTGCCAGCAGTTGGGGACTAGCGGGGGGGAGAAACACCGGGGAGCTGTTTTTT.

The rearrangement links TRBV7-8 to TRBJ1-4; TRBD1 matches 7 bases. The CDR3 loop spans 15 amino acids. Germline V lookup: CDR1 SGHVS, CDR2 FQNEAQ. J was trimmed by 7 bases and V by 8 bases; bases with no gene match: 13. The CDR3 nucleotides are TGTGCCAGCGGACAGGAGGAGTGGATGGGTGAAAAACTGTTTTTT. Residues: CASGQEEWMGEKLFF.

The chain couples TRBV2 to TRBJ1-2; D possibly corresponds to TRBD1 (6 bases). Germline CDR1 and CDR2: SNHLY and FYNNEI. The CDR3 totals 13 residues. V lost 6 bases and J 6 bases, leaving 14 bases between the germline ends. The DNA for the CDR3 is TGTGCCAGCAGCGGGCCAGGGGAGAATGGCTACACCTTC. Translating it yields CASSGPGENGYTF.

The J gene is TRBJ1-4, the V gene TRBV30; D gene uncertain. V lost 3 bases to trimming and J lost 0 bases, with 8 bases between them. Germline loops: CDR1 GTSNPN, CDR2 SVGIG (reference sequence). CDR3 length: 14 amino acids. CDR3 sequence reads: CAWSEGATNEKLFF. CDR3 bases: TGTGCCTGGAGCGAGGGTGCAACTAATGAAAAACTGTTTTTT.

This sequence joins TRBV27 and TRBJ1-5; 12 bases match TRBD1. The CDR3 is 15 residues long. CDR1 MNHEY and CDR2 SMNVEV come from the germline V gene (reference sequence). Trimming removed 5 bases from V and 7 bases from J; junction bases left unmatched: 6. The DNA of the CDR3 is TGTGCCAGCAGTACCGGGACAGGGGGCGCGCAGCCCCAGCATTTT. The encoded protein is CASSTGTGGAQPQHF.

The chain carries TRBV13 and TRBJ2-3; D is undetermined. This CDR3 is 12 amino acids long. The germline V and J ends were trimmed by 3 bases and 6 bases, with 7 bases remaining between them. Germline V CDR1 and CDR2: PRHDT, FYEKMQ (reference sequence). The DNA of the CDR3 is TGTGCCAGCAGCTTCGGTCTGGATACGCAGTATTTT. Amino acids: CASSFGLDTQYF.

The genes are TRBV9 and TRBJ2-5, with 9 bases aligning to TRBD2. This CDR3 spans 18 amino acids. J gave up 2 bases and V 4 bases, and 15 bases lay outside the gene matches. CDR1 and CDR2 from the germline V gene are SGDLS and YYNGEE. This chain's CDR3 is CASSPGGLAGQSQETQYF. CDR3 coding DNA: TGTGCCAGCAGCCCCGGAGGGCTAGCGGGGCAATCTCAAGAGACCCAGTACTTC.

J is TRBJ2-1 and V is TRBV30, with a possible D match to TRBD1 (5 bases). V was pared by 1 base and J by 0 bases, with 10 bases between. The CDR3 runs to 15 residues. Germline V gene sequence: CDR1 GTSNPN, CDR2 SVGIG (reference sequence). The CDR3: CAWSDGASSYNEQFF. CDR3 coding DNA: TGTGCCTGGAGTGATGGGGCGAGCTCCTACAATGAGCAGTTCTTC.

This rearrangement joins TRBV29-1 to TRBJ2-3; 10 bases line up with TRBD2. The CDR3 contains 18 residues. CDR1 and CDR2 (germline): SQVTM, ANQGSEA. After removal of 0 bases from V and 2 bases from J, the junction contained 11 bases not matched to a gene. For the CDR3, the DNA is TGCAGCGTTGAAGAAGGAGGGCTAGCGGGAGCCTACACAGATACGCAGTATTTT. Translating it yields CSVEEGGLAGAYTDTQYF.

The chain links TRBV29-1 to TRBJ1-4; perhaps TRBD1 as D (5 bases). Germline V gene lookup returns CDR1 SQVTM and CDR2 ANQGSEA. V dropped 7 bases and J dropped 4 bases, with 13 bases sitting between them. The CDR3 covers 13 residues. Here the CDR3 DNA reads TGCAGCGCCAGGACACCGAATAATGAAAAACTGTTTTTT. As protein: CSARTPNNEKLFF.

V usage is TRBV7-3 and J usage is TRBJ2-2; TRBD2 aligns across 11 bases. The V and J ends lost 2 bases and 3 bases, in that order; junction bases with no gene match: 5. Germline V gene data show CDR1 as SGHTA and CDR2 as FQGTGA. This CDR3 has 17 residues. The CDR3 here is CASSLSPSGRYTGELFF. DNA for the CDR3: TGTGCCAGCAGCTTATCTCCTAGCGGGAGGTACACCGGGGAGCTGTTTTTT.

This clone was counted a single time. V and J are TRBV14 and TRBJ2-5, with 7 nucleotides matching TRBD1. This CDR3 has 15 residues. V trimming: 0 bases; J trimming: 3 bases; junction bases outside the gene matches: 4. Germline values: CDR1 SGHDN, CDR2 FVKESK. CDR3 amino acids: CASSQDIDREETQYF. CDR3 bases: TGTGCCAGCAGCCAAGATATAGACAGGGAAGAGACCCAGTACTTC.

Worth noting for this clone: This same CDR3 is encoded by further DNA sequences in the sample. CDR3 sequence: CASSISSGGYNEQFF. CDR3 nucleotides: TGTGCCAGTAGTATAAGTAGCGGGGGTTACAATGAGCAGTTCTTC. The chain employs TRBV19 and TRBJ2-1, with 9 bases fitting TRBD2. Germline trimming cut 2 bases from V and 4 bases from J; bases unmatched to any gene: 3. The CDR3 runs 15 residues. CDR1 and CDR2 (germline): LNHDA, SQIVND (reference sequence).

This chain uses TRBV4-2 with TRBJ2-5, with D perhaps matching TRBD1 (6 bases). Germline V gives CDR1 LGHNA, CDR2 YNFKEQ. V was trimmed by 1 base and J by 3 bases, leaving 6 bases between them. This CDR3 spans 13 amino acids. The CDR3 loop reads CASSQGTEETQYF. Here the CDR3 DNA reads TGTGCCAGCAGCCAAGGGACAGAAGAGACCCAGTACTTC.

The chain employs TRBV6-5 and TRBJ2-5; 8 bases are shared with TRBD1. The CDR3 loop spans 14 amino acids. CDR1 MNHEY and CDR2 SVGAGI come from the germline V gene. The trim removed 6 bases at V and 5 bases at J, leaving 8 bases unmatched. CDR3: CASSPRGRRETQYF. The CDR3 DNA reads TGTGCCAGCAGCCCCAGGGGGCGGAGGGAGACCCAGTACTTC.